The 27 T cell receptor beta chains below all came from one sample that was sequenced in a study of blood T cell repertoires in COVID-19. Here immunoSEQ multiplex PCR was the method, and the copy in TCRdb shows in-frame clones only, minus some. Among more than 90,000 clones listed, around 88% were seen once. The sample taken for sequencing was peripheral blood. Receptors were obtained from a woman aged 60-70 years with COVID-19, enrolled during active disease.

This clone was counted once. The V call is TRBV5-6, the J call TRBJ1-5; 10 bases are shared with TRBD1. The CDR3 runs 16 residues. The V segment lost 5 bases and the J segment 4 bases; nucleotides outside the gene matches: 9. Per the germline V gene, CDR1 is SGHDT and CDR2 is YYEEEE. CDR3 protein: CASSLGTGVGNQPQHF. The CDR3, as DNA: TGTGCCAGCAGTTTAGGGACAGGGGTTGGTAATCAGCCCCAGCATTTT.

The V and J genes are TRBV5-1 and TRBJ2-7, with a possible D match to TRBD2 (5 bases). The V end lost 4 bases, the J end lost 2 bases, and 10 bases lay between the germline ends. This CDR3 is 13 amino acids long. Germline-derived CDR1 and CDR2 are SGHRS and YFSETQ. CDR3 residues: CASSLAGPYEQYF. Written as DNA, the CDR3 is TGCGCCAGCAGCCTCGCGGGTCCCTACGAGCAGTACTTC.

The chain has TRBV15 and TRBJ1-5; D unclear. CDR1 is LNHNV, CDR2 YYDKDF, per germline (reference sequence). This CDR3 is built from 14 residues. V lost 0 bases to trimming and J lost 7 bases, with 10 bases between them. The CDR3 loop is CATSREAVRQPQHF. CDR3 in DNA: TGTGCCACCAGCAGAGAAGCTGTTCGGCAGCCCCAGCATTTT. Variable domain in full (rest from reference TRBV15 and TRBJ1-5): DAMVIQNPRYQVTQFGKPVTLSCSQTLNHNVMYWYQQKSSQAPKLLFHYYDKDFNNEADTPDNFQSRRPNTSFCFLDIRSPGLGDTAMYLCATSREAVRQPQHFGDGTRLSIL.

The rearrangement joins TRBV7-2 to TRBJ1-2; D possibly corresponds to TRBD1 (6 bases). Germline CDR1 and CDR2: SGHTA and FQGNSA. Trimming cost V 4 bases and J 5 bases, with 8 bases left between them. CDR3 size: 12 residues. Here the CDR3 DNA reads TGTGCCAGCAGCTGGACAGCATATGGCTACACCTTC. It encodes CASSWTAYGYTF.

The chain carries TRBV6-5 and TRBJ1-2; D call uncertain. Germline V gives CDR1 MNHEY, CDR2 SVGAGI. Trimming took 8 bases from V and 4 from J, leaving 5 bases between them. The CDR3 consists of 10 residues. The DNA for the CDR3 is TGTGCCAGCGAGAGCTATGGCTACACCTTC. It yields the protein CASESYGYTF.

This chain joins TRBV27 and TRBJ1-5; D is possibly TRBD1 (6 bases). The ends were cut back, 8 bases at V and 3 bases at J, with 14 bases in the middle. This CDR3 contains 14 residues. Germline V gene data show CDR1 as MNHEY and CDR2 as SMNVEV (reference sequence). CDR3 DNA sequence: TGTGCCAGCGGGACACCTTCAGCCAATCAGCCCCAGCATTTT. Its protein product is CASGTPSANQPQHF.

This chain links TRBV6-4 with TRBJ2-1; 7 bases align to TRBD2. The CDR3 totals 16 residues. CDR1 and CDR2 from the germline V gene are MRHNA and SNTAGT. V gave up 5 bases and J gave up 6 bases; unmatched junction bases: 13. CDR3 protein: CASSKLSGTIFNEQFF. In DNA form, the CDR3 reads TGTGCCAGCAGTAAACTCTCCGGGACTATATTCAATGAGCAGTTCTTC.

V is TRBV2 and J is TRBJ1-2; possibly TRBD1 for D (6 bases). The V end lost 6 bases, the J end lost 8 bases, and 10 bases lay between the germline ends. The germline V gene has CDR1 SNHLY and CDR2 FYNNEI. CDR3 size: 11 residues. In DNA, the CDR3 is TGTGCCAGCAGCCGGACAGTCGGCTACACCTTC. It encodes CASSRTVGYTF.

V and J are TRBV4-1 and TRBJ1-2; 9 positions match TRBD1. Germline loops: CDR1 MGHRA, CDR2 YSYEKL. The length of the CDR3 is 17 residues. Trimming took 1 base from V and 4 from J; bases not matched to a gene: 10. The CDR3 region is CASSQGPSTGGVYGYTF. CDR3 nucleotides: TGCGCCAGCAGCCAAGGGCCCTCTACAGGGGGCGTCTATGGCTACACCTTC.

V and J are TRBV19 and TRBJ1-5; D is possibly TRBD1 (6 bases). Germline CDR1 and CDR2: LNHDA and SQIVND (reference sequence). This CDR3 has 15 residues. The V end was cut by 1 base, the J end by 6 bases, with 13 bases between. CDR3 DNA: TGTGCCAGTAGTATAGTAACGACAGGCCCTCAGCCCCAGCATTTT. Its translation is CASSIVTTGPQPQHF.

This chain uses TRBV18 with TRBJ2-5; D is ambiguous. The V gene's germline CDR1 is KGHSH and CDR2 LQKENI. The CDR3 contains 15 residues. The V end lost 4 bases, the J end lost 0 bases, and 12 bases lay between the germline ends. CDR3 protein: CASSRYTADQETQYF. CDR3 in DNA: TGTGCCAGCTCACGCTACACGGCGGACCAAGAGACCCAGTACTTC. The full variable domain, its missing parts supplied by reference TRBV18 and TRBJ2-5, is NAGVMQNPRHLVRRRGQEARLRCSPMKGHSHVYWYRQLPEEGLKFMVYLQKENIIDESGMPKERFSAEFPKEGPSILRIQQVVRGDSAAYFCASSRYTADQETQYFGPGTRLLVL.

CDR3 amino acids: CAWAPGTRGYTF. CDR3 bases: TGTGCCTGGGCCCCGGGGACTAGGGGCTACACCTTC. The chain recombines TRBV30 with TRBJ1-2, with a tentative D call TRBD1 (5 bases). Germline CDR1 and CDR2: GTSNPN and SVGIG (reference sequence). Trimming pared 5 bases from V and 8 bases from J, leaving 15 bases between. The CDR3 runs to 12 residues. Variable domain in full (rest from reference TRBV30 and TRBJ1-2): SQTIHQWPATLVQPVGSPLSLECTVEGTSNPNLYWYRQAAGRGLQLLFYSVGIGQISSEVPQNLSASRPQDRQFILSSKKLLLSDSGFYLCAWAPGTRGYTFGSGTRLTVV.

The chain is built from TRBV4-1 and TRBJ1-2, with 7 bases matching TRBD1. Germline loops: CDR1 MGHRA, CDR2 YSYEKL. The CDR3 contains 15 residues. The V and J ends lost 3 bases and 2 bases, in that order; junction bases with no gene match: 6. In DNA form, the CDR3 reads TGCGCCAGCAGCCAGGGGCAGGGGGAAAACTATGGCTACACCTTC. Translating it yields CASSQGQGENYGYTF.

This clone has just a few counts. This chain uses TRBV7-9 with TRBJ2-7, with D unresolved. Per germline, CDR1 SEHNR and CDR2 FQNEAQ (reference sequence). This CDR3 region has 13 residues. The ends were cut back, 0 bases at V and 0 bases at J, with 3 bases in the middle. The chain's CDR3 is CASSLASSYEQYF. The CDR3 nucleotides are TGTGCCAGCAGCTTAGCTAGCTCCTACGAGCAGTACTTC.

The chain couples TRBV2 to TRBJ1-4; D perhaps matches TRBD1 (5 bases). Per germline, CDR1 SNHLY and CDR2 FYNNEI. The ends were cut back, 6 bases at V and 6 bases at J, with 14 bases in the middle. The length of the CDR3 is 14 residues. The CDR3: CASRLEQGHEKLFF. Here the CDR3 DNA reads TGTGCCAGCAGACTTGAGCAGGGCCATGAAAAACTGTTTTTT.

The chain combines TRBV2 with TRBJ1-2; no definite D call. The V end was cut by 6 bases, the J end by 5 bases, with 7 bases between. The CDR3 consists of 11 residues. Per germline, CDR1 SNHLY and CDR2 FYNNEI. The CDR3, as DNA: TGTGCCAGCAGCACGGGATATGGCTACACCTTC. Translated, it gives CASSTGYGYTF.

The V and J genes are TRBV2 and TRBJ2-1; 7 bases are a match to TRBD1. The V segment lost 5 bases and the J segment 10 bases; nucleotides outside the gene matches: 20. This CDR3 is 17 amino acids long. Germline V gives CDR1 SNHLY, CDR2 FYNNEI. CDR3 sequence reads: CASSLSGTARFGREQFF. Written as DNA, the CDR3 is TGTGCCAGCAGTTTGTCAGGGACAGCGAGGTTTGGAAGGGAGCAGTTCTTC. The whole variable domain, filled in from reference TRBV2 and TRBJ2-1, reads EPEVTQTPSHQVTQMGQEVILRCVPISNHLYFYWYRQILGQKVEFLVSFYNNEISEKSEIFDDQFSVERPDGSNFTLKIRSTKLEDSAMYFCASSLSGTARFGREQFFGPGTRLTVL.

J is TRBJ2-4 and V is TRBV11-2, with TRBD2 identical over 14 bases. CDR3 length: 16 amino acids. With 4 bases clipped from V and 4 bases from J, the junction kept 3 bases outside the gene matches. Looked up from germline, CDR1 is SGHAT and CDR2 is FQNNGV. CDR3 nucleotide sequence: TGTGCCAGCAGCTCGACTAGCGGGGGGGCAAAAAACATTCAGTACTTC. Translating gives CASSSTSGGAKNIQYF. Full variable domain (rest looked up from reference TRBV11-2 and TRBJ2-4): EAGVAQSPRYKIIEKRQSVAFWCNPISGHATLYWYQQILGQGPKLLIQFQNNGVVDDSQLPKDRFSAERLKGVDSTLKIQPAKLEDSAVYLCASSSTSGGAKNIQYFGAGTRLSVL.

The V and J genes are TRBV1 and TRBJ2-2; TRBD1, the D gene given by the table, was not confirmed from the DNA. TRBV1 is labeled a pseudogene. CDR3 length: 14 amino acids. CDR3 in DNA: TGCACCAGCACTAGGGACAGCTCCACCGGGGAGCTGTTTTTT. This gives the protein CTSTRDSSTGELFF.

The chain employs TRBV12-3 or TRBV12-4 and TRBJ2-3, with unresolved D. Trimming removed 5 bases from V and 5 bases from J, with 8 bases in between. The CDR3 spans 12 residues. CDR3 nucleotide sequence: TGTGCCAGCAGTGGTGTGAGAGATACGCAGTATTTT. Translated, it gives CASSGVRDTQYF.

In regard to this clone: A read error may account for a junction end that differs from germline. This sequence joins TRBV7-6 and TRBJ2-1; the match to TRBD2 covers 16 bases. Germline V gives CDR1 SGHVS, CDR2 FNYEAQ. The CDR3 extends over 18 amino acids. CDR3 nucleotides: TGTGCCAGCAGCACGGGACTAGCGGGGGGGCCGTCCTCCAATGAGCAGTTCTTC. It codes for CASSTGLAGGPSSNEQFF.

Concerning this clone: The same CDR3 can be traced to other DNA sequences in this sample. In DNA form, the CDR3 reads TGTGCCAGCAGCCGAGACAGCTATGGCTACACCTTC. This encodes CASSRDSYGYTF. The chain is built from TRBV7-9 and TRBJ1-2, with D possibly TRBD1 on 5 matching bases. The V end lost 5 bases, the J end lost 4 bases, and 8 bases lay between the germline ends. The CDR3 extends over 12 amino acids. Germline lookup yields CDR1 SEHNR and CDR2 FQNEAQ (reference sequence).

The rearrangement links TRBV3-1 (or the pseudogene TRBV3-2) to TRBJ2-3; a possible D gene is TRBD2 (5 bases). V dropped 0 bases and J dropped 2 bases, with 9 bases sitting between them. The CDR3 sequence is 15 residues long. The germline V gene encodes CDR1 LGHDT and CDR2 YNNKEL (reference sequence). CDR3 sequence: CASSQESRVTDTQYF. DNA of the CDR3: TGTGCCAGCAGCCAAGAGTCGAGGGTCACAGATACGCAGTATTTT.

The rearrangement uses TRBV19 and TRBJ1-5, with TRBD1 matching 7 bases. Germline-derived CDR1 and CDR2 are LNHDA and SQIVND (reference sequence). The V and J ends lost 4 bases and 2 bases, in that order; junction bases with no gene match: 5. This CDR3 is built from 15 residues. Here the CDR3 reads CASSNTGEGNQPQHF. The CDR3 nucleotides are TGTGCCAGTAGTAATACAGGGGAGGGCAATCAGCCCCAGCATTTT.

The chain employs TRBV2 and TRBJ2-1, with a possible D match to TRBD2 (6 bases). This CDR3 contains 14 residues. The V and J ends lost 3 bases and 5 bases respectively, with 11 bases between them. Looked up from germline, CDR1 is SNHLY and CDR2 is FYNNEI. Here the CDR3 DNA reads TGTGCCAGCAGTGAGACTAGTTTCGACAATGAGCAGTTCTTC. Residues: CASSETSFDNEQFF.

This clone appeared a few times. The J gene is TRBJ2-1, the V gene TRBV7-6, with TRBD1 as a possible D gene (6 bases). V was cut by 0 bases and J by 4 bases, with 13 bases left in between. The length of the CDR3 is 16 residues. Germline V gene lookup returns CDR1 SGHVS and CDR2 FNYEAQ. The CDR3 protein is CASSLAQGSAYNEQFF. Here the CDR3 DNA reads TGTGCCAGCAGCTTAGCCCAGGGGTCGGCTTACAATGAGCAGTTCTTC.

The chain has TRBV5-6 and TRBJ2-3; 12 bases are a match to TRBD2. The germline gives CDR1 SGHDT, CDR2 YYEEEE. There are 15 residues in the CDR3. The V gene end was trimmed by 4 bases and the J gene end by 6 bases; junction bases not matched to a gene: 6. The CDR3 nucleotides read TGTGCCAGCAGCCCACCTAGCGGGGGGGTGGATACGCAGTATTTT. Amino acid sequence: CASSPPSGGVDTQYF. Based on the CDR3 plus reference TRBV5-6 and TRBJ2-3, the full variable domain is DAGVTQSPTHLIKTRGQQVTLRCSPKSGHDTVSWYQQALGQGPQFIFQYYEEEERQRGNFPDRFSGHQFPNYSSELNVNALLLGDSALYLCASSPPSGGVDTQYFGPGTRLTVL.